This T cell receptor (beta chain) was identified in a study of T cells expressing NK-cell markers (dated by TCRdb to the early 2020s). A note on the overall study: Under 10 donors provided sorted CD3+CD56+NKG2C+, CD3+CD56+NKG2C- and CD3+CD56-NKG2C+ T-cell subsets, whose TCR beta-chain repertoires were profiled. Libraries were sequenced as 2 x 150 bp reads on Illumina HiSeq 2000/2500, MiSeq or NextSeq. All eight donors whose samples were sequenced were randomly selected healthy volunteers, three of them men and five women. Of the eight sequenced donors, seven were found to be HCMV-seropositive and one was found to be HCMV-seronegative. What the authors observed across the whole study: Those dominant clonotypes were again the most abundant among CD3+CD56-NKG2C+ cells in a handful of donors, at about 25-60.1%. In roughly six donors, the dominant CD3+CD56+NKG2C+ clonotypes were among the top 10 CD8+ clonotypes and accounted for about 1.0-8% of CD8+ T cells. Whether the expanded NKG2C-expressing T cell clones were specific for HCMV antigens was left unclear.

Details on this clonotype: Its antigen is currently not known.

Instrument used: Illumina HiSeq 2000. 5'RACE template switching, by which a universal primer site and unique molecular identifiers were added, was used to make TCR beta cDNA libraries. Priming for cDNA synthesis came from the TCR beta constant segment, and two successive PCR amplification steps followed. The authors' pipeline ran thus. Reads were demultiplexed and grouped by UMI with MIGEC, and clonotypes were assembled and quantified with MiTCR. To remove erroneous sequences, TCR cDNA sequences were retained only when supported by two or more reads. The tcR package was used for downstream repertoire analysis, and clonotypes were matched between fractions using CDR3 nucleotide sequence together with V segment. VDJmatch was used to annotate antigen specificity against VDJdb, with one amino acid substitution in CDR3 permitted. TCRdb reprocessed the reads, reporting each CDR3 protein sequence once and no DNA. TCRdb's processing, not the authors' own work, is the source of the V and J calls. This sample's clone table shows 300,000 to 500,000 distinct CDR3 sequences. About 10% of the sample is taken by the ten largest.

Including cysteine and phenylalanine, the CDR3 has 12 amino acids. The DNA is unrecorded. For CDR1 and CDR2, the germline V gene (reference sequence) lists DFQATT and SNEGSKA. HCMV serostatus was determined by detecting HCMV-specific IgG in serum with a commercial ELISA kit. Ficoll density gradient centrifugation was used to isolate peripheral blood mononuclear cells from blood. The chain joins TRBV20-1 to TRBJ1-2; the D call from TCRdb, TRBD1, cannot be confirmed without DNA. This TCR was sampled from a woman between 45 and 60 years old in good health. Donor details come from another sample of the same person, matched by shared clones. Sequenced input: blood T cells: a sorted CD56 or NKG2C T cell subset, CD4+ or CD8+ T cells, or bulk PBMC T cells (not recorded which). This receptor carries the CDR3 CSASVPVYGYTF.